What follows is one T cell receptor (beta chain) and its context. The target antigen is unknown. 13 Jbeta primers and 60 Vbeta primers were used for the PCR. Clones were sequenced by immunoSEQ multiplex PCR, and TCRdb holds only the in-frame ones, with some missing. The sample has roughly 110,000 clones, less than 80% seen once. V gave up 1 base and J gave up 4 bases, with 15 bases separating them. Per the germline V gene, CDR1 is SGHDT and CDR2 is YYEEEE. This CDR3 has 16 residues. The data were taken from a study of cytomegalovirus exposure and HLA in healthy donors. Study summary: Ancestry clustering placed 81% of 300 to 400 genotyped donors in the Caucasian-associated cluster. Study findings and constraints: Some V segments, including TRBV6-2 and TRBV6-3, were excluded as indistinguishable.

The clonotype originates from a man aged 55 to 70 in good health and CMV-seronegative. The sample consisted of PBMCs. The chain employs TRBV5-6 and TRBJ1-5; D is perhaps TRBD1 (6 bases). CDR3 sequence reads: CASSLTGGPDNQPQHF. CDR3 in DNA: TGTGCCAGCAGCTTGACCGGGGGGCCGGATAATCAGCCCCAGCATTTT.